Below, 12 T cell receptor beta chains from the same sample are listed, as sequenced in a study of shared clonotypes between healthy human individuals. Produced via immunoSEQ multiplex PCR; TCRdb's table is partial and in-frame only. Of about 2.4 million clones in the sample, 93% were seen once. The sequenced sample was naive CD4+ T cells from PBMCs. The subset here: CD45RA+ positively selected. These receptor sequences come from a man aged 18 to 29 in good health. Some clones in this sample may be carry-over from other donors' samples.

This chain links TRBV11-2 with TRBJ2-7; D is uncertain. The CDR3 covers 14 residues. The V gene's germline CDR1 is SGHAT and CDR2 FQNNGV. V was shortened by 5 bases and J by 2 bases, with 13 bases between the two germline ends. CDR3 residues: CASSHGPVPYEQYF. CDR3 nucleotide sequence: TGTGCCAGCAGCCATGGCCCAGTTCCCTACGAGCAGTACTTC.

In nucleotides, the CDR3 is TGTGCCAGCAGTGGGGTGAGCTCCTACAATGAGCAGTTCTTC. This translates into CASSGVSSYNEQFF. The V and J genes are TRBV2 and TRBJ2-1; D is ambiguous. The V and J ends lost 4 bases and 0 bases respectively, with 7 bases between them. CDR1 is SNHLY and CDR2 is FYNNEI in the germline V gene. The CDR3 totals 14 residues. Full variable domain (rest looked up from reference TRBV2 and TRBJ2-1): EPEVTQTPSHQVTQMGQEVILRCVPISNHLYFYWYRQILGQKVEFLVSFYNNEISEKSEIFDDQFSVERPDGSNFTLKIRSTKLEDSAMYFCASSGVSSYNEQFFGPGTRLTVL.

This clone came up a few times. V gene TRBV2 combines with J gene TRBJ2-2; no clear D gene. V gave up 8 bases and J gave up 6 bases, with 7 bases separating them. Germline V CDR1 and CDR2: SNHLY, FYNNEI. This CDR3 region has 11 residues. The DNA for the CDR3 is TGTGCCAGCGATAGGGCCGGGGAGCTGTTTTTT. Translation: CASDRAGELFF.

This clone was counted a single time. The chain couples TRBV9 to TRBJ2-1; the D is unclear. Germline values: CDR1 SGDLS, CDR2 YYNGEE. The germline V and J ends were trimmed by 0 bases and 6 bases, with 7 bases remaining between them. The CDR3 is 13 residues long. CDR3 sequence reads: CASSVAGRNEQFF. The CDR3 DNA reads TGTGCCAGCAGCGTAGCCGGTCGCAATGAGCAGTTCTTC.

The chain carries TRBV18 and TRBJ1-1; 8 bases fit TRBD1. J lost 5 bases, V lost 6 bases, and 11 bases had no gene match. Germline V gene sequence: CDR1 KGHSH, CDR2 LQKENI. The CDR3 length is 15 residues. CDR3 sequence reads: CASSRTGPTSTEAFF. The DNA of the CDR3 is TGTGCCAGCTCGCGGACAGGGCCCACGTCGACTGAAGCTTTCTTT.

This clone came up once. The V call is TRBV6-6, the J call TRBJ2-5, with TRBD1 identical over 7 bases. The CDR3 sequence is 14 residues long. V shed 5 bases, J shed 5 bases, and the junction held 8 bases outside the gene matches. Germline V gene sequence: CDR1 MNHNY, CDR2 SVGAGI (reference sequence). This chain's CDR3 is CASSGSTGVETQYF. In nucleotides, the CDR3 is TGTGCCAGCAGTGGCTCAACAGGGGTGGAGACCCAGTACTTC.

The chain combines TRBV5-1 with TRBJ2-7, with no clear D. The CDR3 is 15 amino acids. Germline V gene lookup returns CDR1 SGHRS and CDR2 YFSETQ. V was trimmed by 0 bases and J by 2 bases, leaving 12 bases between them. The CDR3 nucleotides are TGCGCCAGCAGCTTGGAGGCCCATTTTACCTACGAGCAGTACTTC. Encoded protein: CASSLEAHFTYEQYF.

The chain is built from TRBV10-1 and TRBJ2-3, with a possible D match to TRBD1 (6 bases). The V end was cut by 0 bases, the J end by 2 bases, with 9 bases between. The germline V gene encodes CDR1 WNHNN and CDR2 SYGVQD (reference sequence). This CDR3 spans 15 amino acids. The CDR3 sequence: CASSESGQITDTQYF. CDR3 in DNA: TGCGCCAGCAGTGAGTCCGGACAGATCACAGATACGCAGTATTTT.

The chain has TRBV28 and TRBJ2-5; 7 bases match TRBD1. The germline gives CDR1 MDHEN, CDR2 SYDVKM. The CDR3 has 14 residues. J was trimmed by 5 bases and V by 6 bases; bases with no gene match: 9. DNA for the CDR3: TGTGCCAGCAGCCGAACCGGGACAGTGGAGACCCAGTACTTC. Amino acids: CASSRTGTVETQYF.

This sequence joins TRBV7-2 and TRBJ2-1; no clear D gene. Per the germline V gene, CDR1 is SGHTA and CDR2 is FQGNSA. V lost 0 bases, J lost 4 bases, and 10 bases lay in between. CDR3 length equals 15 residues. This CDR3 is CASSLAWATYNEQFF. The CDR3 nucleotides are TGTGCCAGCAGCTTAGCTTGGGCAACATACAATGAGCAGTTCTTC. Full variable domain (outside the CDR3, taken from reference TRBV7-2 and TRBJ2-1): GAGVSQSPSNKVTEKGKDVELRCDPISGHTALYWYRQSLGQGLEFLIYFQGNSAPDKSGLPSDRFSAERTGGSVSTLTIQRTQQEDSAVYLCASSLAWATYNEQFFGPGTRLTVL.

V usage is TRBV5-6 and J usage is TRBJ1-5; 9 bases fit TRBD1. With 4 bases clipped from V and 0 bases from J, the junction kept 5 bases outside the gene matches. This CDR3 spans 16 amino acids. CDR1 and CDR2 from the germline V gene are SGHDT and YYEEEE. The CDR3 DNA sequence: TGTGCCAGCAGCCCCGGGACAGGGATTAGCAATCAGCCCCAGCATTTT. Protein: CASSPGTGISNQPQHF.

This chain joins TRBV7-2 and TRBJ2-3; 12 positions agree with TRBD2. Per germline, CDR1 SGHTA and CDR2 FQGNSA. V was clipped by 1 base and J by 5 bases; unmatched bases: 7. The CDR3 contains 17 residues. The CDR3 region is CASSLGPGLAGRDTQYF. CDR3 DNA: TGTGCCAGCAGCTTAGGGCCTGGACTAGCGGGAAGAGATACGCAGTATTTT.